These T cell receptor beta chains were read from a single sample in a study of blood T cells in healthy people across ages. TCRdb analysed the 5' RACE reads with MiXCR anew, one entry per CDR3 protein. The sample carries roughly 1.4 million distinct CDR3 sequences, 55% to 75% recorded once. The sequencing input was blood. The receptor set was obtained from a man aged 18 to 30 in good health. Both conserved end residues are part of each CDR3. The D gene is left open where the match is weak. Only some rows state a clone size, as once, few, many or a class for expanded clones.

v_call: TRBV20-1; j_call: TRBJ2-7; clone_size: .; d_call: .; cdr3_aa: CSASRTTLSYEQYF; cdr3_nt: TGCAGTGCTAGCAGGACTACCCTCTCCTACGAGCAGTACTTC
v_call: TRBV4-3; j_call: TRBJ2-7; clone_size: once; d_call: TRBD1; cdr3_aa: CASSQGRLRDSYEQYF; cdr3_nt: TGCGCCAGCAGCCAAGGAAGGCTCCGGGACAGCTACGAGCAGTACTTC
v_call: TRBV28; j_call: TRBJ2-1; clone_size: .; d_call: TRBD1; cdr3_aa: CASIPSPGQPMSWFF; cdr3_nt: TGTGCCAGCATCCCTTCCCCGGGACAGCCAATGAGTTGGTTCTTC
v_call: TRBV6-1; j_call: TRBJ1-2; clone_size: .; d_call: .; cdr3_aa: CASSEAGHPLGYTF; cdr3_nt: TGTGCCAGCAGTGAAGCAGGGCACCCTCTTGGCTACACCTTC
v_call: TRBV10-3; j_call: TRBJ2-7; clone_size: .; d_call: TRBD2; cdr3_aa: CAITERESDEQYF; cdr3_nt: TGTGCCATCACGGAGCGGGAGAGTGACGAGCAGTACTTC
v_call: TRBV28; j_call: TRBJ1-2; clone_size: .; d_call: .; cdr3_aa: CASSSPPGNYGYTF; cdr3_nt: TGTGCCAGCAGTTCCCCCCCCGGAAACTATGGCTACACCTTC
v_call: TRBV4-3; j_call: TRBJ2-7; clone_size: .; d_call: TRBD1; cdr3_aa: CASSQRPGQIYEQYF; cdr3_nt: TGCGCCAGCAGCCAACGACCGGGACAGATCTACGAGCAGTACTTC
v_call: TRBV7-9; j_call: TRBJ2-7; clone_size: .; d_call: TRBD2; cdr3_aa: CASSTGLAGTREQYF; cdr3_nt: TGTGCCAGCAGCACCGGACTAGCGGGGACGCGGGAGCAGTACTTC
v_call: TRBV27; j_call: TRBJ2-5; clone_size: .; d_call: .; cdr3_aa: CASSPGVDKETQYF; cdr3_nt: TGTGCCAGCAGCCCGGGAGTGGATAAAGAGACCCAGTACTTC
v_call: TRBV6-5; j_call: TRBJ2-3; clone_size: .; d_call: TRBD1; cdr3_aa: CASSLGTGTADTQYF; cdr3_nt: TGTGCCAGCAGCCTCGGGACAGGTACAGCGGATACGCAGTATTTT
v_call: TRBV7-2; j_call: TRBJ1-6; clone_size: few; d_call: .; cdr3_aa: CASSLAPGDSPLHF; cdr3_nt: TGTGCCAGCAGCTTAGCTCCGGGAGATTCACCCCTCCACTTT
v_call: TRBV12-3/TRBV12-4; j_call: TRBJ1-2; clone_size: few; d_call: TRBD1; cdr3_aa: CASSLYRGHGYTF; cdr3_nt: TGTGCCAGCAGTTTATACAGGGGCCATGGCTACACCTTC
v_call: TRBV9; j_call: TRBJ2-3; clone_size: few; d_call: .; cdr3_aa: CASSGSWDGGYTDTQYF; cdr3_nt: TGTGCCAGCAGCGGGTCATGGGACGGCGGGTACACAGATACGCAGTATTTT
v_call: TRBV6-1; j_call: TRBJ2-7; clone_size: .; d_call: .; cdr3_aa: CASSGRTAYEQYF; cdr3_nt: TGTGCCAGCAGTGGTCGGACAGCCTACGAGCAGTACTTC
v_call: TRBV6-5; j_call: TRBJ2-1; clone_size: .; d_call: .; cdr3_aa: CASSTSRETQFF; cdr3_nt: TGTGCCAGCAGTACTAGCCGCGAGACCCAGTTCTTC
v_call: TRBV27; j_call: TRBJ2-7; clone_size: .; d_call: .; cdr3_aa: CASSLSDREGYEQYF; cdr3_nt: TGTGCCAGCAGTTTATCGGACAGGGAGGGCTACGAGCAGTACTTC
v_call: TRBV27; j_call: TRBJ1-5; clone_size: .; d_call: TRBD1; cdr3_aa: CASSTTGEAYNQPQHF; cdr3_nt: TGTGCCAGCAGTACTACAGGGGAAGCGTACAATCAGCCCCAGCATTTT
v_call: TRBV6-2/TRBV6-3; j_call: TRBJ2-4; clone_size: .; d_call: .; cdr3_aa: CASKGLGTEKYF; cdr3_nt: TGTGCCAGCAAGGGTCTCGGGACGGAGAAGTACTTC
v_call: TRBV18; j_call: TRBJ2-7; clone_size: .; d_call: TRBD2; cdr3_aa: CASSPGLDNYEQYF; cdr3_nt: TGTGCCAGCTCACCGGGACTAGATAATTACGAGCAGTACTTC
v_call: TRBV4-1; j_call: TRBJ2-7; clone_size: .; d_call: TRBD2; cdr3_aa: CASSQESSGSCEQYF; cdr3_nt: TGCGCCAGCAGCCAAGAGTCTAGCGGGAGCTGCGAGCAGTACTTC
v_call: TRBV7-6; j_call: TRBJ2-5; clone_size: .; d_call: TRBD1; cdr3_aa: CASSFPITGVGETQYF; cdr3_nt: TGTGCCAGCAGCTTCCCTATAACAGGGGTCGGGGAGACCCAGTACTTC
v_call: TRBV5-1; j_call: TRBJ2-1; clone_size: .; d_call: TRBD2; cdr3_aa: CASGLLAGGGNEQFF; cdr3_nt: TGCGCCAGCGGTTTACTAGCGGGAGGAGGTAATGAGCAGTTCTTC
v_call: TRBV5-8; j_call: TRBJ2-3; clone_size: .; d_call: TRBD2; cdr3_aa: CASSLAGAPSTDTQYF; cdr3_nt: TGTGCCAGCAGTCTAGCGGGAGCCCCTAGCACAGATACGCAGTATTTT
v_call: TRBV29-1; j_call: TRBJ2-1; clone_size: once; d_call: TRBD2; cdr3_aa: CSVERSLAVYNEQFF; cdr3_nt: TGCAGCGTTGAACGTTCTCTAGCGGTCTACAATGAGCAGTTCTTC
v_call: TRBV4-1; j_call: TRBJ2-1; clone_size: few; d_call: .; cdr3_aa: CASSLAGTSSRDEQFF; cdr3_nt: TGCGCCAGCAGTCTCGCCGGGACCTCCTCACGGGATGAGCAGTTCTTC
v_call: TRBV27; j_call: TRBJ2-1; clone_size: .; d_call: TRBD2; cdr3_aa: CASSTGLAAWDEQFF; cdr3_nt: TGTGCCAGCAGTACCGGACTAGCGGCTTGGGATGAGCAGTTCTTC
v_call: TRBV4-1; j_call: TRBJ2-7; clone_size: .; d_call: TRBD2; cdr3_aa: CASSQEESGTSQIFYEQYF; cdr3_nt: TGCGCCAGCAGCCAAGAGGAGTCCGGGACTAGTCAGATCTTCTACGAGCAGTACTTC
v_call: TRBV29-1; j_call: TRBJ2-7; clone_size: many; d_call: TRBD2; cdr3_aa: CSVAVAGGGLGEQYF; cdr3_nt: TGCAGCGTTGCGGTGGCCGGGGGAGGGCTGGGCGAGCAGTACTTC
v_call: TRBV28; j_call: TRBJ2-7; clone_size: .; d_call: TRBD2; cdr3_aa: CASSEFRGGVNEQYF; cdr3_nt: TGTGCCAGCTCAGAGTTTCGGGGGGGGGTCAACGAGCAGTACTTC
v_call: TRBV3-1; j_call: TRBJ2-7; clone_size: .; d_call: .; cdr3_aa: CASSPRQSSYGQYF; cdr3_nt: TGTGCCAGCAGCCCCCGACAGAGCTCCTACGGGCAGTACTTC
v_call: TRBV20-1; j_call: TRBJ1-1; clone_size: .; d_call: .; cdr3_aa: CSARRVNTEAFF; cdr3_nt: TGCAGTGCTAGACGGGTGAACACTGAAGCTTTCTTT
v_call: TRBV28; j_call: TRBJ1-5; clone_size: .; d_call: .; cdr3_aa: CASSLQGPPQPQHF; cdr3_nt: TGTGCCAGCAGTCTCCAGGGCCCCCCGCAGCCCCAGCATTTT
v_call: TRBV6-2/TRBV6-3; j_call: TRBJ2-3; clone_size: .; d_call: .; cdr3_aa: CASREGPTDTQYF; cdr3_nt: TGTGCCAGCAGGGAGGGCCCCACAGATACGCAGTATTTT
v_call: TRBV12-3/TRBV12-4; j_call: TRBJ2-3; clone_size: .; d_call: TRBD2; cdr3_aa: CASSLEASGGLTTDTQYF; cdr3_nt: TGTGCCAGCAGTTTAGAAGCTAGCGGGGGACTAACCACAGATACGCAGTATTTT
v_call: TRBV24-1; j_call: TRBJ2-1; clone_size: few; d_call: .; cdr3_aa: CATSVDSATYNEQFF; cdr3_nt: TGTGCCACCAGTGTAGACAGCGCGACTTACAATGAGCAGTTCTTC
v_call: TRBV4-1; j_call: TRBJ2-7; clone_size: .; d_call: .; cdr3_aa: CASSLLTNGSNEQYF; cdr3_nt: TGCGCCAGCAGCCTTCTCACTAACGGGAGCAACGAGCAGTACTTC
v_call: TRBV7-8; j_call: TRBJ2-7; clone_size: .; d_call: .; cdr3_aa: CASSSPGSDYEQYF; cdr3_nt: TGTGCCAGCAGCTCCCCCGGGAGCGACTACGAGCAGTACTTC
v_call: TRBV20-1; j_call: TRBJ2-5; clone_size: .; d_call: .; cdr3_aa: CSAREAGAETQYF; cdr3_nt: TGCAGTGCTAGAGAGGCGGGGGCAGAGACCCAGTACTTC
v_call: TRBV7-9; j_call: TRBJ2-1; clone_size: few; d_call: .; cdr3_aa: CASSWGTEQFF; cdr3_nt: TGTGCCAGCAGCTGGGGTACCGAGCAGTTCTTC
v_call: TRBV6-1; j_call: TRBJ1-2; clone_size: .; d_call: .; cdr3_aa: CASSEEFYGYTF; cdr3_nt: TGTGCCAGCAGTGAGGAGTTCTATGGCTACACCTTC
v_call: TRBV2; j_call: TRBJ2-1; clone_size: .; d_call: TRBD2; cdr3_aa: CASSASGPAYNEQFF; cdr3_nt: TGTGCCAGCAGTGCTAGCGGTCCGGCCTACAATGAGCAGTTCTTC
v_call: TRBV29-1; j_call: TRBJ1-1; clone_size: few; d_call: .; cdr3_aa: CSVDLDPATEAFF; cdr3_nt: TGCAGCGTTGACTTGGATCCGGCCACTGAAGCTTTCTTT
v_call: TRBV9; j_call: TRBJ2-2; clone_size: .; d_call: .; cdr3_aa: CASSVSITGELFF; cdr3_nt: TGTGCCAGCAGCGTATCCATAACCGGGGAGCTGTTTTTT
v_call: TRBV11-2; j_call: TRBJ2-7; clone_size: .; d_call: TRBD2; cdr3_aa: CASSLDNLAGDAYEQYF; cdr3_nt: TGTGCCAGCAGCTTAGATAACCTAGCGGGGGATGCCTACGAGCAGTACTTC
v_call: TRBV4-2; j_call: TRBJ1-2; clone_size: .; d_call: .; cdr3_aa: CASSQDAETNYGYTF; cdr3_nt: TGTGCCAGCAGCCAAGATGCAGAAACTAACTATGGCTACACCTTC
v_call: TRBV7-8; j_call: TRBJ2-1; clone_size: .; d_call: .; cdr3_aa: CASSPGSGVGEQFF; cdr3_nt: TGTGCCAGCAGCCCAGGATCAGGGGTCGGTGAGCAGTTCTTC
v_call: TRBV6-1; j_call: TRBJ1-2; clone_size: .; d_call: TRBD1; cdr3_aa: CASRTGTGTNYGYTF; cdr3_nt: TGTGCCAGCAGGACCGGGACAGGGACTAACTATGGCTACACCTTC
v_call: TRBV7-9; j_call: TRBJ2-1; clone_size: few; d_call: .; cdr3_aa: CASSIDNYNEQFF; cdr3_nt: TGTGCCAGCAGCATAGACAACTACAATGAGCAGTTCTTC
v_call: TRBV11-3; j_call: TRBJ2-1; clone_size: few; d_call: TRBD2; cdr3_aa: CASSASGRSYNEQFF; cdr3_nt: TGTGCCAGCAGCGCTAGCGGGAGGTCCTACAATGAGCAGTTCTTC
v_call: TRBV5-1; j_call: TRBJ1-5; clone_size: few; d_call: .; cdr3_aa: CASSEDSFSPQHF; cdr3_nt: TGCGCCAGCAGCGAGGACAGTTTCTCGCCCCAGCATTTT
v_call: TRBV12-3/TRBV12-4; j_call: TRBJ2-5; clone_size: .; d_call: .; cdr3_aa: CASSTGQPQETQYF; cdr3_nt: TGTGCCAGCAGCACGGGACAACCCCAAGAGACCCAGTACTTC
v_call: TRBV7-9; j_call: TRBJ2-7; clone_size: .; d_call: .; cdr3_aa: CASSLRDLEAQYF; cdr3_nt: TGTGCCAGCAGTCTGAGAGACTTGGAGGCCCAGTACTTC
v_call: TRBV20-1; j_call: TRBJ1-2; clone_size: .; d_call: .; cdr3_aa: CSARDLRGRGYGYTF; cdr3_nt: TGCAGTGCTAGAGATCTAAGGGGAAGGGGCTATGGCTACACCTTC
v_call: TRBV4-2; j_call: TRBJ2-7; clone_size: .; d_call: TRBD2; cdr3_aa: CASSQEAGGNEQYF; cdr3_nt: TGTGCCAGCAGCCAAGAGGCGGGGGGCAATGAGCAGTACTTC
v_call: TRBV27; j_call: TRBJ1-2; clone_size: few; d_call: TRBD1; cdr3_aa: CASSRRQGGGYTF; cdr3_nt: TGTGCCAGCAGCCGACGACAGGGAGGGGGCTACACCTTC